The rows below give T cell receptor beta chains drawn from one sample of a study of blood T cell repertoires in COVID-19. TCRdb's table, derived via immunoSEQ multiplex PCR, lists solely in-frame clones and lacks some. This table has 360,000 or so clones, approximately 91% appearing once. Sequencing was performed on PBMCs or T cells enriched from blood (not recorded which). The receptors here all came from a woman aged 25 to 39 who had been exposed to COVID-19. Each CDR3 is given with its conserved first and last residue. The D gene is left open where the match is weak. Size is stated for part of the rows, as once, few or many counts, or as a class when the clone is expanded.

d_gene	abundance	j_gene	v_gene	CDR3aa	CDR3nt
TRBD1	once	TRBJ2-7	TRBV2	CATQGQDISYEQYF	TGTGCCACGCAGGGACAGGATATATCCTACGAGCAGTACTTC
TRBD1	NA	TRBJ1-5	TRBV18	CASSRTGGDQPQHF	TGTGCCAGCTCACGGACAGGGGGGGACCAGCCCCAGCATTTT
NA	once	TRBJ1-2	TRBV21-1	CASSNQKTGTRYGYTF	TGTGCCAGCAGCAACCAGAAGACAGGGACCCGCTATGGCTACACCTTC
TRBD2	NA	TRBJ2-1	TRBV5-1	CASSLASGYNEQFF	TGCGCCAGCAGCTTGGCTAGCGGCTACAATGAGCAGTTCTTC
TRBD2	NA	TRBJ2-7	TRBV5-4	CASSPGGPSGRATYEQYF	TGTGCCAGCAGCCCCGGAGGTCCTAGCGGGAGGGCCACTTACGAGCAGTACTTC
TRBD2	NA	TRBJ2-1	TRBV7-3	CASSPSGSNEQFF	TGTGCCAGCAGCCCTAGCGGGAGCAATGAGCAGTTCTTC
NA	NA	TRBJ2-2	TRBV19	CASKVYSGTGELFF	TGTGCCAGTAAAGTTTATAGCGGCACCGGGGAGCTGTTTTTT
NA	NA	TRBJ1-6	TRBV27	CASSFGSYNSPLHF	TGTGCCAGCAGTTTCGGCTCCTATAATTCACCCCTCCACTTT
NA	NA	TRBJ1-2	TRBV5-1	CASSLQASYGYTF	TGCGCCAGCAGCTTACAGGCGTCCTATGGCTACACCTTC
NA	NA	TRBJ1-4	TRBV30	CAWSLGGWEKLFF	TGTGCCTGGAGCTTGGGGGGTTGGGAAAAACTGTTTTTT
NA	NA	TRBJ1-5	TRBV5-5	CASSLALGDQPQHF	TGTGCCAGCAGCTTGGCCCTGGGAGATCAGCCCCAGCATTTT
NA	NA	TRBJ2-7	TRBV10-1	CASSESGRQQYF	TGCGCCAGCAGTGAATCGGGTCGGCAGCAGTACTTC
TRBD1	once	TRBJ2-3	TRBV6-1	CASSDGTGDTDTQYF	TGTGCCAGCAGTGACGGGACAGGGGACACAGATACGCAGTATTTT
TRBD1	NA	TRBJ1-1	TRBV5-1	CASSFGTAALNTEAFF	TGCGCCAGCAGCTTCGGGACAGCCGCCTTGAACACTGAAGCTTTCTTT
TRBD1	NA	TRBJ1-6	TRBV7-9	CASSFPTGGSMQSPLHF	TGTGCCAGCAGCTTTCCGACAGGGGGAAGTATGCAATCACCCCTCCACTTT
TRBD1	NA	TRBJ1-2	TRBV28	CASSLGGQARGYTF	TGTGCCAGCAGTTTAGGCGGACAGGCGAGAGGCTACACCTTC
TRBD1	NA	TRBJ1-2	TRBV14	CASSPTGNYGYTF	TGTGCCAGCAGTCCGACAGGGAACTATGGCTACACCTTC
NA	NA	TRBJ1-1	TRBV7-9	CASSLSRQTNTEAFF	TGTGCCAGCAGCTTATCCAGACAGACTAACACTGAAGCTTTCTTT
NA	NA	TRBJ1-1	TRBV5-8	CASSPGMNTEAFF	TGTGCCAGCAGTCCAGGGATGAACACTGAAGCTTTCTTT
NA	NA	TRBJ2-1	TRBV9	CASSVAPRNRDYNEQFF	TGTGCCAGCAGCGTAGCACCACGTAACCGGGATTACAATGAGCAGTTCTTC
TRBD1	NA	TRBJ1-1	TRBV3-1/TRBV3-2	CASSDRVRGAEAFF	TGTGCCAGCAGTGACAGGGTGAGGGGAGCTGAAGCTTTCTTT
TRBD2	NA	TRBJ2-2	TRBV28	CASTTGGENTGELFF	TGTGCCAGCACCACCGGGGGGGAGAACACCGGGGAGCTGTTTTTT
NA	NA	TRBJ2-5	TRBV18	CASSPLAGETQYF	TGTGCCAGCTCACCACTAGCTGGGGAGACCCAGTACTTC